The rows below give T cell receptor beta chains drawn from one sample of a study of shared clonotypes between healthy human individuals. TCRdb's copy holds only in-frame clones and misses some; the assay was immunoSEQ multiplex PCR. This sample has millions of clones, with roughly 94% found just once. The sequencing input was naive CD4+ T cells sorted from blood. These receptors were collected from a man between 18 and 29 years old in good health. Each CDR3 is given without its conserved first and last residue. Part of the rows lack a size; the others show once, few, many or a class for expanded clones.

j_gene	abundance	v_gene	CDR3aa
TRBJ2-7	once	TRBV27	ASSLTGLNYEQY
TRBJ1-2	-	TRBV27	ASSLDRRAFNYGYT
TRBJ2-7	-	TRBV10-3	AIRDPGQGYEQY
TRBJ1-6	once	TRBV4-1	ASSPSTATNNPRRSPLH
TRBJ2-3	-	TRBV9	ASSVDSGSYTQY
TRBJ2-1	-	TRBV5-1	ASSSQSIGSDEQF
TRBJ1-4	-	TRBV13	ASSFGQVFEKLF
TRBJ2-7	-	TRBV6-5	ASTRLAGSYEQY
TRBJ2-1	-	TRBV29-1	SGAGGNEQF
TRBJ2-2	-	TRBV15	ATSSDTGELF
TRBJ2-5	-	TRBV18	ASSPVYTHNQETQY
TRBJ1-3	-	TRBV7-9	ASSSRTPLSTGNTIY
TRBJ2-3	-	TRBV18	ASSPQLTSTDTQY
TRBJ2-7	-	TRBV2	ASSDQTGGYEQY
TRBJ2-3	-	TRBV6-5	ASTLSAYGTSTY
TRBJ2-1	-	TRBV9	ASSVATSPYNEQF
TRBJ2-3	-	TRBV25-1	ASSEWKDRTDTQY
TRBJ1-1	-	TRBV7-2	ASSPGSLGTEAF
TRBJ1-6	-	TRBV11-2	ASSLLGNSPLH
TRBJ2-1	-	TRBV23-1	ASSPGLARDEQF
TRBJ2-3	-	TRBV4-3	ASSQGIAWREGRADTQY
TRBJ1-6	-	TRBV30	AWTPGPGSPLH
TRBJ2-2	-	TRBV19	ASTPTSGGELF
TRBJ1-2	-	TRBV5-6	ASSTGLPSVYGYT
TRBJ2-1	-	TRBV25-1	ASSALGSSKNEQF
TRBJ1-5	-	TRBV9	ASSPGTGYLQPQH
TRBJ2-1	-	TRBV18	ASSPSGANEQF
TRBJ2-1	-	TRBV28	ASSLMSGGTREQF
TRBJ1-2	-	TRBV27	ASKIQTWGIGGYT
TRBJ2-3	-	TRBV5-1	ASSSSGGLSTDTQY
TRBJ1-4	once	TRBV2	ASNLLGGTNEKLF
TRBJ2-5	-	TRBV9	ASSASGRLETQY